This entry describes one T cell receptor (beta chain). Its antigen is undetermined. The sample originates from a study of T cells in localized non-small cell lung cancer. The germline gives CDR1 MNHNY, CDR2 SVGAGI (reference sequence). This CDR3 comprises 15 residues. Between the trimmed V and J ends, which lost 2 bases and 2 bases, there was a span of 10 bases. Study-wide results and caveats: In adjacent lung appeared a median 57 of the top 100 tumor clones. Uninvolved adjacent lung, not tumor, had the highest T cell clonality. The tumor had only one region sequenced, so heterogeneity remains possible.

This table comes from immunoSEQ multiplex PCR, and its TCRdb copy is limited to in-frame clones, with some not included. The sample includes roughly 71,000 clones, less than 90% of them seen just once. The input for sequencing was peripheral blood, taken before any cancer treatment. The TCR comes from a male donor older than 55 with stage III squamous cell lung carcinoma. The rearrangement uses TRBV6-6 and TRBJ1-5; D is unclear. CDR3 in amino acids: CASSYGQRRNQPQHF. Written as DNA, the CDR3 is TGTGCCAGCAGTTACGGGCAGAGACGCAATCAGCCCCAGCATTTT.